Ten or more counts support the clone carrying this TCR beta chain. The V gene lost 3 bases and the J gene lost 7 bases, with 10 bases spanning the gap. This CDR3 contains 12 residues. This entry comes from a study of T cells in Graves' hyperthyroidism and ophthalmopathy. Turning to the study itself: Peripheral blood sampling occurred at initial diagnosis, before any treatment.

Amplified regions were TCR beta CDR3 sequences from RNA transcripts. Initially, a first-round RT-PCR of the TCR CDR3 employed the HTBI primer set. TCRdb passed the multiplex PCR reads through MiXCR, listing each CDR3 protein once. The sample lists roughly 500,000 distinct CDR3 sequences; about 16% were seen once. The clonotype originates from a woman aged 25-40 years with Graves' ophthalmopathy. The sample was blood. This chain joins TRBV12-3 or TRBV12-4 and TRBJ2-7, with unresolved D. The CDR3 loop reads CASSFPSREQYF. The CDR3, as DNA: TGTGCCAGCAGTTTCCCGAGCCGGGAGCAGTACTTC.